This T cell receptor (beta chain) was captured by sequencing in a study of blood T cell repertoires in COVID-19. CDR3 length: 13 residues. The germline V gene encodes CDR1 WSHSY and CDR2 SAAADI. Trimming cost V 4 bases and J 4 bases, with 10 bases left between them. Original data processing: Reference gene primer amplification gave nucleated cell count estimates. Method: immunoSEQ multiplex PCR; TCRdb's copy keeps in-frame clones and lacks some. V, J and clone size are taken as reported in that table, and D and trimming were inferred from the DNA itself. Of some 150,000 clones detected, about 86% appear once; the ten largest clones hold approximately 8.4%.

The specimen was PBMCs or T cells enriched from blood (not recorded which). The rearrangement joins TRBV10-2 to TRBJ2-5, with D perhaps matching TRBD2 (6 bases). The clonotype was recovered from a man aged 45-65 years who had recovered from COVID-19. The CDR3 DNA reads as TGCGCCAGCAGTGGGCAGGGAGGAGAGACCCAGTACTTC. Residues: CASSGQGGETQYF.